This T cell receptor (beta chain) was identified in a study of blood T cell repertoires in COVID-19 (dated by TCRdb to between 2020 and 2021). Regarding the research as a whole: Collaborator samples came from the United States, Italy and Spain and covered acute and convalescent phases of COVID-19. The prospective study material was composed of cDNA or gDNA derived from T cells, B-cell-depleted T cells, or PBMCs. Subjects who had been exposed to COVID-19, were actively infected with it, or had recovered from it provided the deeply sampled blood TCRbeta repertoires that made up the dataset. The repertoires were made available in a free public database intended to serve as a resource for research on the immune response to SARS-CoV-2. The samples were drawn from two sources: the first 160 participants of the ongoing ImmuneRACE study, and 1,200 or so subjects contributed by 6 global collaborators. Nearly every sample came with metadata listing a de-identified subject ID, COVID-19 status, age in years and sex. Where HLA class I and class II types were available, the types were taken from metadata supplied by the sample provider, not from assay-based typing. Findings and caveats that apply to the study as a whole: Clinical and demographic metadata were provided uncurated, with the amount varying by source and participant.

On this clone: Its antigen is unknown. It has no much larger one-base neighbor in the sample; base qualities were not kept.

TCRbeta CDR3 regions were amplified from genomic DNA by means of the immunoSEQ Assay, a bias-controlled multiplex PCR. As for how the authors treated the data: Nucleated cell counts per sample were estimated from amplification of reference gene primers within the assay. To quantify the absolute abundance of each unique TCRbeta CDR3 rearrangement, sequence reads were collapsed and filtered. For each sample, productive Simpson clonality was calculated by taking the square root of Simpson's diversity index across productive rearrangements. Drawn from immuneACCESS, this table holds only the in-frame rearrangements with V and J called that TCRdb kept. Clones are partly lost; checked studies trace under half to an unresolved V gene and leave the rest unexplained. That table gives V, J and clone size, and the DNA gave D and trimming. Within this sample are fewer than 45,000 clones, with about 90% of them counted one time only. The ten most abundant clones make up 15% to 18% of the sample.

Whole blood was collected in K2EDTA tubes by collaborating institutions according to the institutions' own protocols. For TCRbeta analysis, collaborators shipped samples as frozen whole blood, isolated PBMCs, or DNA extracted from either of those sample types. The CDR3 covers 13 residues, taking in both the cysteine and the phenylalanine. Solely the CDR3 DNA is kept, with 39 bases framed from the first base. From a lookup of the germline V gene, CDR1 and CDR2 are MGHDK and SYGVNS. V loses 3 bases, J loses 3 bases, and the germline ends lie 8 bases apart. Sequencing was done on a sample of peripheral blood. Recombination linked TRBV25-1 to TRBJ1-2; no D gene is confidently identified. This receptor was identified in a woman in her 30s in a cohort sampled during active COVID-19. The nucleotides are TGTGCCAGCAGTGACGCGGTTTACTATGGCTACACCTTC. The translation is CASSDAVYYGYTF.